One sample yielded the 20 T cell receptor beta chains listed below, sequenced in a study of T cell responses to AZD1222 COVID-19 vaccine. The method was immunoSEQ multiplex PCR; TCRdb's version includes in-frame clones alone and lacks a portion of them. The sample lists 75,000 to 100,000 clones, 85% to 90% occurring once. Sequenced material: peripheral blood, taken on day 0 of AZD1222 vaccination. These receptors were taken from an adult in good health.

The chain has TRBV4-1 and TRBJ1-1, with D perhaps TRBD1 (5 bases). This CDR3 is 15 amino acids long. Per the germline V gene, CDR1 is MGHRA and CDR2 is YSYEKL. Trimming took off 1 base at V and 9 bases at J, with 18 bases between the two ends. The CDR3 region has the DNA TGCGCCAGCAGCCAAGTCTCGGGGCGAGATCGTAAAGCTTTCTTT. Its translation is CASSQVSGRDRKAFF.

This clone was found once. This rearrangement joins TRBV5-8 to TRBJ2-7; 10 positions agree with TRBD1. The V and J ends lost 5 bases and 5 bases, in that order; junction bases with no gene match: 13. Germline-derived CDR1 and CDR2 are SGHTS and YDEGEE. CDR3 length equals 16 residues. The CDR3: CASSPLPGTGVHEQYF. CDR3 in DNA: TGTGCCAGCAGTCCCCTCCCCGGGACAGGGGTCCACGAGCAGTACTTC.

The rearrangement joins TRBV5-5 to TRBJ1-1; D not resolved. The germline gives CDR1 SGHKS, CDR2 YYEKEE (reference sequence). The CDR3 contains 14 residues. Trimming shortened V by 2 bases and J by 0 bases, and 8 bases separated the two germline ends. CDR3 sequence: CASSFHGMNTEAFF. CDR3 nucleotide sequence: TGTGCCAGCAGCTTTCACGGCATGAACACTGAAGCTTTCTTT.

This rearrangement joins TRBV6-6 to TRBJ2-7; possibly TRBD1 or TRBD2 for D (6 bases each). V gave up 6 bases and J gave up 0 bases, with 18 bases separating them. The CDR3 runs to 16 residues. Germline assignment: CDR1 MNHNY and CDR2 SVGAGI (reference sequence). CDR3 region: CASSLLGGPSSYEQYF. The CDR3 region has the DNA TGTGCCAGCAGCCTATTGGGGGGCCCTAGCTCCTACGAGCAGTACTTC.

V and J are TRBV5-1 and TRBJ1-2, with 9 bases fitting TRBD1. The ends lost 1 base at V and 1 base at J; junction bases unmatched: 8. The CDR3 spans 17 residues. Germline CDR1 reads SGHRS; CDR2 reads YFSETQ. CDR3 loop: CASSLKGTGKNNYGYTF. The CDR3 DNA sequence: TGCGCCAGCAGCTTGAAAGGGACAGGGAAGAATAACTATGGCTACACCTTC. Variable domain in full (rest from reference TRBV5-1 and TRBJ1-2): KAGVTQTPRYLIKTRGQQVTLSCSPISGHRSVSWYQQTPGQGLQFLFEYFSETQRNKGNFPGRFSGRQFSNSRSEMNVSTLELGDSALYLCASSLKGTGKNNYGYTFGSGTRLTVV.

This sequence joins TRBV27 and TRBJ2-7, with D perhaps TRBD2 (5 bases). This CDR3 is built from 14 residues. Germline CDR1 and CDR2: MNHEY and SMNVEV (reference sequence). The ends were cut back, 6 bases at V and 0 bases at J, with 12 bases in the middle. The CDR3 nucleotides are TGTGCCAGCAGCCCTACTAGGATCTCCTACGAGCAGTACTTC. This encodes CASSPTRISYEQYF.

This sequence joins TRBV4-2 and TRBJ2-5; D is tentatively TRBD1 or TRBD2 (5 bases each). The length of the CDR3 is 17 residues. V was pared by 0 bases and J by 7 bases, with 21 bases between. Per germline, CDR1 LGHNA and CDR2 YNFKEQ. The CDR3 DNA is TGTGCCAGCAGCCAAGAAAGTACGGGGCTCAAACTTGGGACCCAGTACTTC. It is translated as CASSQESTGLKLGTQYF.

The chain combines TRBV5-1 with TRBJ1-2; D not resolved. Germline V CDR1 and CDR2: SGHRS, YFSETQ. The CDR3 consists of 12 residues. V lost 2 bases to trimming and J lost 6 bases, with 8 bases between them. The CDR3 sequence is CASSFSQDGYTF. CDR3 nucleotide sequence: TGCGCCAGCAGCTTTTCCCAGGATGGCTACACCTTC.

The chain couples TRBV6-1 to TRBJ1-2, with D maybe TRBD1 (5 bases). There are 15 residues in the CDR3. Germline V gene data show CDR1 as MNHNS and CDR2 as SASEGT. V lost 2 bases and J lost 8, with 18 bases in between. The DNA for the CDR3 is TGTGCCAGCAGTGAATCGCAGGGAGGGGCCCTGGGCTACACCTTC. It translates to CASSESQGGALGYTF.

The genes are TRBV18 and TRBJ2-7; 13 nucleotides agree with TRBD2. V gave up 6 bases and J gave up 5 bases; unmatched junction bases: 10. Germline V gene data show CDR1 as KGHSH and CDR2 as LQKENI. CDR3 size: 16 residues. CDR3 sequence (DNA): TGTGCCAGCTCCCCAATGGCCGGACTAGCGGGAGACGAGCAGTACTTC. As protein: CASSPMAGLAGDEQYF.

This clone was seen a single time. The rearrangement uses TRBV7-2 and TRBJ1-1, with a tentative D call TRBD1 (6 bases). This CDR3 spans 14 amino acids. Germline lookup yields CDR1 SGHTA and CDR2 FQGNSA. V dropped 5 bases and J dropped 1 base, with 11 bases sitting between them. The CDR3 sequence: CASSRRQANTEAFF. CDR3 sequence (DNA): TGTGCCAGCAGCAGAAGACAGGCGAACACTGAAGCTTTCTTT.

The rearrangement uses TRBV5-1 and TRBJ2-3; maybe TRBD2 (6 bases). The CDR3 consists of 15 residues. V was pared by 0 bases and J by 1 base, with 9 bases between. Germline V CDR1 and CDR2: SGHRS, YFSETQ. The CDR3 nucleotides read TGCGCCAGCAGCTTGGCGCAGCGGGGCACAGATACGCAGTATTTT. Amino acid sequence: CASSLAQRGTDTQYF.

This clone was seen just once. The chain recombines TRBV12-3 or TRBV12-4 with TRBJ1-1; D ambiguous. The CDR3 runs 12 residues. V was pared by 2 bases and J by 2 bases, with 3 bases between. CDR3 region: CASSLSNTEAFF. The CDR3 DNA follows: TGTGCCAGCAGTTTAAGCAACACTGAAGCTTTCTTT.

This clone appeared once. The genes are TRBV4-3 and TRBJ2-7, with D hard to call. The ends were cut back, 1 base at V and 3 bases at J, with 13 bases in the middle. This CDR3 contains 15 residues. The germline CDR1 and CDR2 sequences are LGHNA and YSLEER. Here the CDR3 reads CASSQVVESNYEQYF. The CDR3 DNA follows: TGCGCCAGCAGCCAAGTTGTGGAATCCAACTACGAGCAGTACTTC.

V is TRBV3-1 (or the pseudogene TRBV3-2) and J is TRBJ2-7, with D hard to call. The germline V and J ends were trimmed by 1 base and 5 bases, with 6 bases remaining between them. CDR3 length equals 12 residues. Germline V CDR1 and CDR2: LGHDT, YNNKEL (reference sequence). The CDR3 DNA follows: TGTGCCAGCAGCCAAGGGGATGACGAGCAGTACTTC. Its translation: CASSQGDDEQYF.

The chain links TRBV5-1 to TRBJ1-2, with D unclear. The V and J ends lost 0 bases and 4 bases respectively, with 10 bases between them. CDR3 length equals 14 residues. Germline V gene data show CDR1 as SGHRS and CDR2 as YFSETQ. The DNA of the CDR3 is TGCGCCAGCAGCTTGGAATCGGTCGTCTATGGCTACACCTTC. This codes for CASSLESVVYGYTF.

The J gene is TRBJ2-2, the V gene TRBV4-2; possible D gene TRBD2, 7 bases. The V gene's germline CDR1 is LGHNA and CDR2 YNFKEQ. V lost 0 bases to trimming and J lost 4 bases, with 12 bases between them. The CDR3 covers 16 residues. CDR3 protein: CASSQDGEGGTGELFF. Here the CDR3 DNA reads TGTGCCAGCAGCCAAGATGGGGAGGGGGGCACCGGGGAGCTGTTTTTT.

The genes are TRBV11-3 and TRBJ2-2; D gene unclear. The CDR3 consists of 15 residues. CDR1 is SGHNT, CDR2 YENEEA, per germline. V was pared by 2 bases and J by 1 base, with 8 bases between. Here the CDR3 DNA reads TGTGCCAGCAGCTTACTGATCGGGAACACCGGGGAGCTGTTTTTT. This sequence encodes CASSLLIGNTGELFF.

This clone came up a few times. This chain links TRBV6-1 with TRBJ1-5; no reliable D call. Per germline, CDR1 MNHNS and CDR2 SASEGT. This CDR3 is 15 amino acids long. V dropped 2 bases and J dropped 5 bases, with 13 bases sitting between them. The CDR3 coding sequence is TGTGCCAGCAGTGAACAACCGATTATGGATCAGCCCCAGCATTTT. It is translated as CASSEQPIMDQPQHF.

Written as DNA, the CDR3 is TGCGCCAGCAGCCAGGGGACCAGGCTGGGTCAGCCCCAGCATTTT. Translation gives CASSQGTRLGQPQHF. The V call is TRBV4-3, the J call TRBJ1-5, with D perhaps TRBD1 (5 bases). V lost 3 bases and J 6 bases, leaving 15 bases between the germline ends. The CDR3 loop spans 15 amino acids. Germline V gene data show CDR1 as LGHNA and CDR2 as YSLEER.